This TCR beta chain is drawn from a study of T cell changes during pregnancy in multiple sclerosis. Repertoires were generated with immunoSEQ multiplex PCR, while TCRdb's copy carries only in-frame clones and drops some. Of 20,000 to 25,000 clones listed, just under 95% are singletons. The CDR3 consists of 16 residues. The V end was cut by 4 bases, the J end by 5 bases, with 18 bases between. Germline V lookup: CDR1 SGHAT, CDR2 FQNNGV. The sequence was obtained from a female donor with multiple sclerosis, enrolled in a pregnancy study. This sample comprised CD8+ T cells from peripheral blood mononuclear cells, obtained in the third trimester of pregnancy. V and J are TRBV11-2 and TRBJ2-1, with TRBD2 as a possible D gene (6 bases). The CDR3 nucleotides read TGTGCCAGCAGCTCGGGACTCCTGACCCTCAACAATGAGCAGTTCTTC. Its protein is CASSSGLLTLNNEQFF. The full variable domain, in which reference TRBV11-2 and TRBJ2-1 provide the parts outside the CDR3, is EAGVAQSPRYKIIEKRQSVAFWCNPISGHATLYWYQQILGQGPKLLIQFQNNGVVDDSQLPKDRFSAERLKGVDSTLKIQPAKLEDSAVYLCASSSGLLTLNNEQFFGPGTRLTVL.